A single sample gave rise to the 28 T cell receptor beta chains below, sequenced in a study of blood T cell repertoires in COVID-19. The assay was immunoSEQ multiplex PCR, and TCRdb's table has in-frame clones only and misses some. The sample lists roughly 210,000 clones, roughly 84% occurring once. What was sequenced was peripheral blood. These receptors were obtained from a woman at least 80 years old with COVID-19, enrolled during active disease.

This chain uses TRBV7-2 with TRBJ2-3, with TRBD2 as a possible D gene (7 bases). There are 15 residues in the CDR3. V gave up 7 bases and J gave up 2 bases, with 16 bases separating them. Germline V CDR1 and CDR2: SGHTA, FQGNSA. CDR3 coding DNA: TGTGCCAGCAAAGAGGGGGGGGCCTACACAGATACGCAGTATTTT. It yields the protein CASKEGGAYTDTQYF.

This rearrangement joins TRBV5-1 to TRBJ2-5; D perhaps matches TRBD1 (6 bases). V gave up 4 bases and J gave up 2 bases, with 9 bases separating them. From germline, CDR1 is SGHRS and CDR2 YFSETQ. CDR3 length: 13 residues. CDR3 sequence: CASSQGQQETQYF. CDR3 bases: TGCGCCAGCAGCCAAGGACAGCAAGAGACCCAGTACTTC.

The chain employs TRBV29-1 and TRBJ2-1; 12 bases are a match to TRBD2. Germline values: CDR1 SQVTM, CDR2 ANQGSEA. The CDR3 loop spans 14 amino acids. The J segment lost 9 bases and the V segment lost 6 bases, leaving 9 bases of the junction unmatched. DNA of the CDR3: TGCAGCGTCGGACTAGCGGGGACGTTAAGTGAGCAGTTCTTC. It is translated as CSVGLAGTLSEQFF.

The V call is TRBV6-2 or TRBV6-3, the J call TRBJ2-3, with D possibly matching TRBD1 (5 bases). Trimming shortened V by 2 bases and J by 8 bases, and 20 bases separated the two germline ends. CDR1 and CDR2 from the germline V gene are MNHEY and SVGEGT. CDR3 length equals 16 residues. The CDR3 bases are TGTGCCAGCAGTTACCCCCAGGGCCCGGTAGCAGGTACGCAGTATTTT. Encoded protein: CASSYPQGPVAGTQYF.

The chain has TRBV7-2 and TRBJ1-1; 10 nucleotides line up with TRBD1. Germline V lookup: CDR1 SGHTA, CDR2 FQGNSA. The junction had 5 bases not matched to a gene; V was cut back by 2 bases and J by 5 bases. The CDR3 consists of 15 residues. CDR3 loop: CASSLLGTGVTEAFF. CDR3 nucleotide sequence: TGTGCCAGCAGCTTATTAGGGACAGGGGTGACTGAAGCTTTCTTT.

The chain links TRBV2 to TRBJ1-2; maybe TRBD1 (6 bases). CDR3 length: 15 residues. Germline CDR1 is SNHLY and CDR2 is FYNNEI. The V end was cut by 6 bases, the J end by 1 base, with 15 bases between. DNA of the CDR3: TGTGCCAGCAGACCTTCACGAGGGGGTAACTATGGCTACACCTTC. Translation gives CASRPSRGGNYGYTF. The variable domain in full, completed from reference TRBV2 and TRBJ1-2, reads EPEVTQTPSHQVTQMGQEVILRCVPISNHLYFYWYRQILGQKVEFLVSFYNNEISEKSEIFDDQFSVERPDGSNFTLKIRSTKLEDSAMYFCASRPSRGGNYGYTFGSGTRLTVV.

The chain employs TRBV3-1 (or the pseudogene TRBV3-2) and TRBJ2-5, with D possibly matching TRBD2 (6 bases). The CDR3 has 14 amino acids. With 5 bases removed from V and 3 bases from J, the gap between germline ends came to 13 bases. Germline CDR1 LGHDT, CDR2 YNNKEL (reference sequence). For the CDR3, the DNA is TGTGCCAGCAGCACATGGACTACTAAAGAGACCCAGTACTTC. Its protein product is CASSTWTTKETQYF.

This chain links TRBV10-2 with TRBJ1-1; D call uncertain. Germline values: CDR1 WSHSY, CDR2 SAAADI. V dropped 7 bases and J dropped 5 bases, with 8 bases sitting between them. CDR3 size: 11 residues. The chain's CDR3 is CASTEGTEAFF. The CDR3 coding sequence is TGCGCCAGCACGGAGGGAACTGAAGCTTTCTTT.

V gene TRBV25-1 combines with J gene TRBJ1-6; D might be TRBD1 (5 bases). Looked up from germline, CDR1 is MGHDK and CDR2 is SYGVNS. CDR3 length equals 17 residues. V shed 0 bases and J shed 5 bases, with 14 bases lying between them. CDR3 loop: CASSEYMGGNNNSPLHF. The CDR3, as DNA: TGTGCCAGCAGTGAATATATGGGGGGTAACAATAATTCACCCCTCCACTTT.

J is TRBJ2-2 and V is TRBV5-1, with a weak D call TRBD1 (6 bases). Germline V CDR1 and CDR2: SGHRS, YFSETQ. V was cut by 0 bases and J by 6 bases, with 12 bases left in between. CDR3 length equals 15 residues. CDR3 sequence: CASSLEVSGAGELFF. CDR3 DNA: TGCGCCAGCAGCTTGGAAGTGTCAGGGGCCGGGGAGCTGTTTTTT. The full variable domain, its missing parts supplied by reference TRBV5-1 and TRBJ2-2, is KAGVTQTPRYLIKTRGQQVTLSCSPISGHRSVSWYQQTPGQGLQFLFEYFSETQRNKGNFPGRFSGRQFSNSRSEMNVSTLELGDSALYLCASSLEVSGAGELFFGEGSRLTVL.

The chain combines TRBV5-1 with TRBJ1-4, with TRBD1 matching over 7 bases. The junction had 2 bases not matched to a gene; V was cut back by 4 bases and J by 2 bases. The germline V gene has CDR1 SGHRS and CDR2 YFSETQ. CDR3 size: 14 residues. The CDR3 is CASSTGQTNEKLFF. The CDR3 bases are TGCGCCAGCAGCACGGGACAGACTAATGAAAAACTGTTTTTT.

The CDR3 protein is CASRPREALNEKLFF. CDR3 sequence (DNA): TGTGCCAGCAGACCGCGTGAGGCCTTAAATGAAAAACTGTTTTTT. V gene TRBV6-5 combines with J gene TRBJ1-4; unclear D gene. The CDR3 spans 15 residues. Per germline, CDR1 MNHEY and CDR2 SVGAGI. Trimming removed 6 bases at V and 5 bases at J, with 16 bases between.

V usage is TRBV2 and J usage is TRBJ1-5, with a tentative D call TRBD1 (6 bases). CDR3 length: 15 residues. Trimming left V 6 bases short and J 6 bases short, with 18 bases between. CDR1 and CDR2 (germline): SNHLY, FYNNEI. This CDR3 is CASSQDSLSSQPQHF. As DNA, the CDR3 is TGTGCCAGCAGCCAGGACAGCCTCTCTAGTCAGCCCCAGCATTTT.

The genes are TRBV11-2 and TRBJ1-3, with D unclear. CDR1 and CDR2 (germline): SGHAT, FQNNGV. The CDR3 is made up of 16 amino acids. V was clipped by 1 base and J by 2 bases, with 12 bases between them. CDR3 protein: CASSLVTLRTGNTIYF. Here the CDR3 DNA reads TGTGCCAGCAGCTTAGTTACACTACGAACTGGAAACACCATATATTTT.

This clone showed up just a few times. This chain uses TRBV3-1 (or the pseudogene TRBV3-2) with TRBJ1-2; D is undetermined. The germline V gene has CDR1 LGHDT and CDR2 YNNKEL (reference sequence). This CDR3 region has 12 residues. V was pared by 1 base and J by 8 bases, with 8 bases between. The CDR3 bases are TGTGCCAGCAGCCAAGGGTTGGGCGGCTACACCTTC. Its protein product is CASSQGLGGYTF.

This rearrangement joins TRBV7-2 to TRBJ2-7, with TRBD1 matching 8 bases. CDR1 and CDR2 from the germline V gene are SGHTA and FQGNSA. CDR3 size: 14 residues. The ends lost 2 bases at V and 3 bases at J; junction bases unmatched: 3. The CDR3 coding sequence is TGTGCCAGCAGCTTACTAACAGGGGGCTACGAGCAGTACTTC. This gives the protein CASSLLTGGYEQYF.

Comment on this clone: At one of its ends the junction is not consistent with the germline gene, which may arise from a read error. V usage is TRBV6-2 or TRBV6-3 and J usage is TRBJ1-1; TRBD1 matches 7 bases. From germline, CDR1 is MNHEY and CDR2 SVGEGT. The CDR3 extends over 13 amino acids. The chain's CDR3 is CASSWDRDTEAFF. CDR3 coding DNA: TGTGCCAGTAGTTGGGACAGAGACACTGAAGCTTTCTTT.

The chain employs TRBV7-6 and TRBJ1-4; tentatively, D is TRBD1 (6 bases). Germline values: CDR1 SGHVS, CDR2 FNYEAQ. The CDR3 runs 15 residues. With 6 bases removed from V and 0 bases from J, the gap between germline ends came to 11 bases. For the CDR3, the DNA is TGTGCCAGCAGTCCTAACAGGGCAACTAATGAAAAACTGTTTTTT. This gives the protein CASSPNRATNEKLFF. The whole variable domain, remainder taken from reference TRBV7-6 and TRBJ1-4, is GAGVSQSPRYKVTKRGQDVALRCDPISGHVSLYWYRQALGQGPEFLTYFNYEAQQDKSGLPNDRFSAERPEGSISTLTIQRTEQRDSAMYRCASSPNRATNEKLFFGSGTQLSVL.

In nucleotides, the CDR3 is TGTGCCATTGGGAGCGGAGAGACCCAGTACTTC. Amino acids: CAIGSGETQYF. This chain connects TRBV6-6 to TRBJ2-5, with TRBD2 as a possible D gene (5 bases). The V and J ends lost 10 bases and 4 bases respectively, with 10 bases between them. The CDR3 is 11 residues long. The V gene's germline CDR1 is MNHNY and CDR2 SVGAGI (reference sequence).

This clone was detected only a few times. This chain uses TRBV5-6 with TRBJ2-7; possibly TRBD2 for D (6 bases). The CDR3 totals 14 residues. CDR1 is SGHDT, CDR2 YYEEEE, per germline. V gave up 4 bases and J gave up 5 bases, with 16 bases separating them. CDR3 sequence (DNA): TGTGCCAGCAGCCCCCGGGGAGGTCGCAACGAGCAGTACGTC. This translates into CASSPRGGRNEQYV.

V and J are TRBV3-1 (or the pseudogene TRBV3-2) and TRBJ2-6, with a weak D call TRBD1 (5 bases). The CDR3 extends over 17 amino acids. Deletions cut 1 base from V and 0 bases from J, with 10 bases between. In germline, CDR1 is LGHDT, CDR2 YNNKEL (reference sequence). This CDR3 is CASSQVPGNSGANVLTF. Written as DNA, the CDR3 is TGTGCCAGCAGCCAAGTTCCAGGGAACTCTGGGGCCAACGTCCTGACTTTC.

The chain couples TRBV2 to TRBJ2-3; TRBD2 aligns across 10 bases. Trimming removed 6 bases from V and 1 base from J; junction bases left unmatched: 7. Germline CDR1 reads SNHLY; CDR2 reads FYNNEI. The CDR3 has 16 amino acids. The DNA of the CDR3 is TGTGCCAGCAGCCCCCTAGCGGGGGTTGGCACAGATACGCAGTATTTT. It specifies CASSPLAGVGTDTQYF. Complete variable domain (other parts from reference TRBV2 and TRBJ2-3): EPEVTQTPSHQVTQMGQEVILRCVPISNHLYFYWYRQILGQKVEFLVSFYNNEISEKSEIFDDQFSVERPDGSNFTLKIRSTKLEDSAMYFCASSPLAGVGTDTQYFGPGTRLTVL.

The chain recombines TRBV2 with TRBJ2-5; 7 bases map to TRBD1. There are 12 residues in the CDR3. The J segment lost 7 bases and the V segment lost 4 bases, leaving 3 bases of the junction unmatched. The V gene's germline CDR1 is SNHLY and CDR2 FYNNEI. DNA for the CDR3: TGTGCCAGCAGTGGGGCAGGGGGGACCCAGTACTTC. Amino acids: CASSGAGGTQYF.

The rearrangement links TRBV5-1 to TRBJ2-2; 7 bases align to TRBD1. V was clipped by 4 bases and J by 2 bases; unmatched bases: 11. Germline V gene sequence: CDR1 SGHRS, CDR2 YFSETQ. The CDR3 length is 17 residues. The CDR3 DNA reads as TGCGCCAGCAGCCAAAGACCAGGGGGAGTCAACACCGGGGAGCTGTTTTTT. Translation gives CASSQRPGGVNTGELFF.

The rearrangement uses TRBV20-1 and TRBJ1-6; unclear D gene. CDR3 size: 16 residues. Germline loops: CDR1 DFQATT, CDR2 SNEGSKA (reference sequence). Trimming pared 3 bases from V and 7 bases from J, leaving 19 bases between. CDR3 bases: TGCAGTGCTAGTCCTGGCAGCTCTAGAAACAATTCACCCCTCCACTTT. Translated: CSASPGSSRNNSPLHF.

This sequence joins TRBV5-1 and TRBJ2-3, with D tentatively TRBD1 (6 bases). CDR1 and CDR2 from the germline V gene are SGHRS and YFSETQ. The CDR3 has 13 residues. Trimming stripped 4 bases from V and 5 bases from J, with 11 bases between. The CDR3 is CASSVQGKDTQYF. The CDR3 DNA sequence: TGCGCCAGCAGCGTACAGGGAAAAGATACGCAGTATTTT.

The chain uses TRBV19 and TRBJ2-1; 7 bases map to TRBD1. The CDR3 spans 13 residues. J gave up 6 bases and V 4 bases, and 3 bases lay outside the gene matches. Germline values: CDR1 LNHDA, CDR2 SQIVND (reference sequence). This CDR3 is CASSKWDSNEQFF. In nucleotides, the CDR3 is TGTGCCAGTAGTAAATGGGACAGCAATGAGCAGTTCTTC.

The V call is TRBV30, the J call TRBJ2-5, with 8 bases fitting TRBD2. The CDR3 is 14 residues long. Germline CDR1 reads GTSNPN; CDR2 reads SVGIG (reference sequence). The V segment lost 2 bases and the J segment 5 bases; nucleotides outside the gene matches: 7. The CDR3 reads CAWSFGGAGETQYF. In DNA form, the CDR3 reads TGTGCCTGGAGTTTCGGGGGGGCCGGGGAGACCCAGTACTTC.